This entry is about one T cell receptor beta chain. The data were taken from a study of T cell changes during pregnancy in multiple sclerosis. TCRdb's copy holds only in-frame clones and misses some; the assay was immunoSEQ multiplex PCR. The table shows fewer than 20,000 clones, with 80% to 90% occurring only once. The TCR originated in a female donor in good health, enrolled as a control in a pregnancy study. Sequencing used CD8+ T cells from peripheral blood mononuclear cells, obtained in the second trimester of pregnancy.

The DNA for the CDR3 is TGTGCCAGCAGTCTCTCGGCGGCGGGAGGACAAGAGACCCAGTACTTC. It is translated as CASSLSAAGGQETQYF. The V gene is TRBV7-9, the J gene TRBJ2-5; 8 nucleotides align to TRBD2. The V segment lost 6 bases and the J segment 2 bases; nucleotides outside the gene matches: 11. Germline CDR1 SEHNR, CDR2 FQNEAQ (reference sequence). The length of the CDR3 is 16 residues.